Listed below are T cell receptor beta chains from one sample, sequenced in a study of control samples from healthy donors and cancer patients. Some clones are missing from TCRdb's copy, which holds only in-frame ones; the method was immunoSEQ multiplex PCR. The sample shows about 150,000 clones, 91% of them seen only once. The material sequenced was blood. These receptors were taken from a young man in good health. Each CDR3 is given with its conserved first and last residue. A D gene is named only where the DNA matches it firmly. Clone sizes are given selectively: once, few, many, or a class where the clone is expanded.

j_call,v_call,d_call,clone_size,cdr3_aa,cdr3_nt
TRBJ2-7,TRBV30,.,.,CAWSGTYGSEQYF,TGTGCCTGGAGTGGCACATACGGGTCCGAGCAGTACTTC
TRBJ2-7,TRBV28,.,.,CASSLKGAREQYF,TGTGCCAGCAGTTTAAAGGGTGCACGGGAGCAGTACTTC
TRBJ2-1,TRBV9,TRBD1,.,CASGQGGYNEQFF,TGTGCCAGCGGACAGGGGGGCTACAATGAGCAGTTCTTC
TRBJ2-2,TRBV7-9,.,.,CASSLGGGITGELFF,TGTGCCAGCAGCTTAGGGGGCGGGATCACCGGGGAGCTGTTTTTT
TRBJ2-2,TRBV5-4,.,.,CAGSWGPGTGELFF,TGTGCCGGCAGCTGGGGACCCGGTACCGGGGAGCTGTTTTTT
TRBJ1-5,TRBV19,.,.,CASSSGGHQPQHF,TGTGCCAGTAGTTCGGGGGGACATCAGCCCCAGCATTTT
TRBJ1-5,TRBV11-2,.,once,CASSPEYSNQPQHF,TGTGCCAGCAGCCCTGAATATAGCAATCAGCCCCAGCATTTT
TRBJ1-1,TRBV9,.,.,CASSVVGDRLGTEAFF,TGTGCCAGCAGCGTAGTGGGAGACAGGTTAGGCACTGAAGCTTTCTTT
TRBJ1-1,TRBV12-1,.,once,CASSFEGRANTEAFF,TGTGCCAGCAGCTTTGAAGGCAGGGCGAACACTGAAGCTTTCTTT
TRBJ1-1,TRBV12-3/TRBV12-4,.,.,CASSYGRATEAFF,TGTGCCAGCAGTTATGGGAGAGCCACTGAAGCTTTCTTT
TRBJ2-7,TRBV29-1,TRBD2,.,CSAKRGPASYEQYF,TGCAGCGCTAAGCGGGGGCCAGCCTCCTACGAGCAGTACTTC
TRBJ1-5,TRBV6-6,.,.,CASLLNPNQPQHF,TGTGCCAGCCTCCTGAACCCCAATCAGCCCCAGCATTTT
TRBJ1-3,TRBV11-2,.,.,CASSPGRGNTIYF,TGTGCCAGCAGCCCAGGGAGGGGAAACACCATATATTTT
TRBJ1-2,TRBV7-8,.,.,CASSLDSGGYYGYTF,TGTGCCAGCAGCTTAGACTCGGGAGGGTACTATGGCTACACCTTC
TRBJ2-7,TRBV18,.,few,CASSPGQLSSYEQYF,TGTGCCAGCTCACCAGGGCAGCTAAGCTCCTACGAGCAGTACTTC
TRBJ2-1,TRBV2,TRBD2,.,CASSESERGYNEQFF,TGTGCCAGCAGTGAAAGTGAGCGGGGATACAATGAGCAGTTCTTC
TRBJ1-6,TRBV10-3,.,.,CAVTGDNSPLHF,TGTGCCGTGACAGGCGATAATTCACCCCTCCACTTT
TRBJ1-2,TRBV5-3,.,.,CARSLSYVPSVLLLGNYGYTF,TGTGCCAGAAGCTTGTCTTATGTGCCCTCAGTACTGTTGTTGGGGAACTATGGCTACACCTTC
TRBJ1-3,TRBV7-2,.,.,CASSFPRGNGNTIYF,TGTGCCAGCAGTTTCCCACGAGGGAATGGAAACACCATATATTTT
TRBJ2-3,TRBV19,.,.,CASSRDRTLRTDTQYF,TGTGCCAGTAGTCGGGACCGGACTCTTAGGACGGATACGCAGTATTTT
TRBJ1-3,TRBV9,.,.,CASSPPGVGSGNTIYF,TGTGCCAGCAGCCCACCCGGGGTGGGTTCTGGAAACACCATATATTTT
TRBJ2-1,TRBV5-1,.,.,CASRVGVSNEQFF,TGCGCCAGCAGGGTTGGGGTCAGCAATGAGCAGTTCTTC
TRBJ2-3,TRBV13,TRBD2,once,CASSGLAGGSTDTQYF,TGTGCCAGCAGCGGATTAGCGGGGGGCAGCACAGATACGCAGTATTTT
TRBJ2-7,TRBV14,TRBD2,once,CASSHLTSGPYEQYF,TGTGCCAGCAGCCACCTCACTAGCGGACCCTACGAGCAGTACTTC
TRBJ2-1,TRBV7-2,TRBD2,.,CASVSGLANNEQFF,TGTGCCAGCGTATCGGGACTAGCGAACAATGAGCAGTTCTTC
TRBJ1-2,TRBV5-6,.,.,CASSSDNYGYTF,TGTGCCAGCAGCTCCGACAACTATGGCTACACCTTC
TRBJ2-7,TRBV21-1,.,once,CASSPPRTGDLYEQYF,TGTGCCAGCAGCCCGCCGCGGACAGGGGACCTCTACGAGCAGTACTTC
TRBJ2-3,TRBV3-1/TRBV3-2,TRBD1,once,CASSQKGQGREYF,TGTGCCAGCAGCCAGAAAGGACAGGGGAGGGAGTATTTT
TRBJ2-3,TRBV4-1,.,once,CASSHSTDTQYF,TGCGCCAGCAGCCATAGTACAGATACGCAGTATTTT
TRBJ1-2,TRBV6-1,.,.,CASSEGPGGLGYTF,TGTGCCAGCAGTGAAGGGCCGGGGGGCCTGGGCTACACCTTC
TRBJ1-2,TRBV20-1,TRBD1,.,CSASFETGVIGYGYTF,TGCAGTGCTAGTTTCGAGACAGGGGTTATTGGCTATGGCTACACCTTC
TRBJ1-6,TRBV25-1,.,.,CASRTAWCWYSPLHF,TGTGCCAGCAGGACCGCATGGTGTTGGTATTCACCCCTCCACTTT
TRBJ2-7,TRBV11-3,TRBD2,.,CASSLKALAGGRVDEQYF,TGTGCCAGCAGTCTTAAGGCACTAGCGGGGGGCCGGGTGGACGAGCAGTACTTC
TRBJ2-7,TRBV5-6,TRBD1,.,CASSPPGQETYEQYF,TGTGCCAGCAGCCCACCGGGACAGGAAACCTACGAGCAGTACTTC
TRBJ2-2,TRBV12-5,.,once,CASGQGIFTGELFF,TGTGCTAGTGGACAGGGTATATTCACCGGGGAGCTGTTTTTT
TRBJ1-2,TRBV6-5,TRBD1,.,CASSYSQGGYGYTF,TGTGCCAGCAGTTACTCCCAGGGGGGATATGGCTACACCTTC
TRBJ2-1,TRBV19,.,.,CASSIAGYNEQFF,TGTGCCAGTAGTATCGCAGGCTACAATGAGCAGTTCTTC
TRBJ2-7,TRBV7-9,.,.,CASNKGDSYEQYF,TGTGCCAGCAACAAGGGGGATTCCTACGAGCAGTACTTC